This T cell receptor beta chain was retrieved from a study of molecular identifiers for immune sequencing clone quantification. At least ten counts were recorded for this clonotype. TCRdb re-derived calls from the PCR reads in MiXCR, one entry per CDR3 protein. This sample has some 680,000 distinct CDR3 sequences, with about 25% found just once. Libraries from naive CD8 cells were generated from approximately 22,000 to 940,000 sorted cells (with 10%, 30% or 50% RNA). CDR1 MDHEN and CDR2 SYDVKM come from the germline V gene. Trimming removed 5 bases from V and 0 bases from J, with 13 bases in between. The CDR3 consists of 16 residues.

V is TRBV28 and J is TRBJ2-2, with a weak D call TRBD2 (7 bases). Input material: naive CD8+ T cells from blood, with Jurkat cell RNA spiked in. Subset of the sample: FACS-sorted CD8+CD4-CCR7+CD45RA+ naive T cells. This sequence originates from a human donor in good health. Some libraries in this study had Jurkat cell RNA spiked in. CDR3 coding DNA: TGTGCCAGCAGTAGATGGGGGGGCGCGAACACCGGGGAGCTGTTTTTT. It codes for CASSRWGGANTGELFF. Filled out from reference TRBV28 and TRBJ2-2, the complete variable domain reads DVKVTQSSRYLVKRTGEKVFLECVQDMDHENMFWYRQDPGLGLRLIYFSYDVKMKEKGDIPEGYSVSREKKERFSLILESASTNQTSMYLCASSRWGGANTGELFFGEGSRLTVL.